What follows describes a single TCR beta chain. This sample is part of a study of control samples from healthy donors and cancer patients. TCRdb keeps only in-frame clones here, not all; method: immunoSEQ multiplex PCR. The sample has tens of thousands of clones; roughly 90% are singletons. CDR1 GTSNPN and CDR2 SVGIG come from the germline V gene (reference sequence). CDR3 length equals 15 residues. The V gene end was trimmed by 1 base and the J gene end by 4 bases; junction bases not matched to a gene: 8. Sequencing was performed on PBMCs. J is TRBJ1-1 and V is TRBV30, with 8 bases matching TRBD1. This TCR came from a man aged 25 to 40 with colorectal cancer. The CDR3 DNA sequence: TGTGCCTGGAGTGGAGACAGGGGCATAGGCACTGAAGCTTTCTTT. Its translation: CAWSGDRGIGTEAFF.